The rows below give T cell receptor beta chains drawn from one sample of a study of T cell responses to AZD1222 COVID-19 vaccine. TCRdb's copy holds only in-frame clones and misses some; the assay was immunoSEQ multiplex PCR. Among nearly 110,000 clones, about 89% were seen once, and the ten largest hold 5% to 8%. Sequences were derived from peripheral blood, sampled 28 days after the second AZD1222 dose. These receptors all stem from an adult who received the AZD1222 COVID-19 vaccine. CDR3s include the opening cysteine and the closing phenylalanine or tryptophan. A D gene is named only where the DNA matches it firmly. Size tells how often a clone was seen (once, few, many) or the class of an expanded clone, and some rows leave it out.

d_gene	j_gene	v_gene	abundance	CDR3aa	CDR3nt
TRBD2	TRBJ2-5	TRBV11-2	NA	CASTSTRTSGEVETQYF	TGTGCCAGCACCTCGACGCGGACTAGCGGGGAGGTCGAGACCCAGTACTTC
NA	TRBJ2-1	TRBV24-1	NA	CATSARRDEQFF	TGTGCCACCAGTGCAAGGCGGGATGAGCAGTTCTTC
NA	TRBJ1-4	TRBV14	NA	CASSLDSHEKLFF	TGTGCCAGCAGCCTCGACAGTCATGAAAAACTGTTTTTT
NA	TRBJ2-1	TRBV12-5	NA	CASAYNEQFF	TGTGCTAGTGCGTACAATGAGCAGTTCTTC
NA	TRBJ1-4	TRBV30	NA	CAWNEADEKLFF	TGTGCCTGGAACGAGGCAGATGAAAAACTGTTTTTT
TRBD2	TRBJ2-7	TRBV18	NA	CASSPPSAGKYEQYF	TGTGCCAGCTCACCACCATCAGCGGGGAAATACGAGCAGTACTTC
TRBD1	TRBJ2-3	TRBV9	NA	CASSRGQGRTDTQYF	TGTGCCAGCAGCCGAGGACAGGGGAGGACAGATACGCAGTATTTT
TRBD1	TRBJ2-7	TRBV18	NA	CASSPRQGDEQYF	TGTGCCAGCTCACCGCGACAGGGCGACGAGCAGTACTTC
TRBD2	TRBJ2-1	TRBV9	NA	CASSGPSGDNEQFF	TGTGCCAGCAGCGGACCTAGCGGAGACAATGAGCAGTTCTTC
NA	TRBJ2-7	TRBV18	once	CASSPPYFGAYEQYF	TGTGCCAGCTCACCACCCTACTTCGGGGCCTACGAGCAGTACTTC
NA	TRBJ1-1	TRBV5-1	NA	CASSFRENTEAFF	TGCGCCAGCAGCTTCCGGGAGAACACTGAAGCTTTCTTT
NA	TRBJ1-4	TRBV6-6	NA	CASRIPGSEKLFF	TGTGCCAGCCGGATACCGGGGTCTGAAAAACTGTTTTTT
NA	TRBJ1-1	TRBV12-3/TRBV12-4	NA	CASSAGFEAFF	TGTGCCAGCAGTGCAGGGTTTGAAGCTTTCTTT
NA	TRBJ1-2	TRBV12-3/TRBV12-4	NA	CASSTASNYGYTF	TGTGCCAGCAGTACAGCCTCTAACTATGGCTACACCTTC
NA	TRBJ1-1	TRBV19	NA	CASSIWARGDTEAFF	TGTGCCAGTAGTATCTGGGCTAGGGGGGACACTGAAGCTTTCTTT
TRBD2	TRBJ2-4	TRBV19	NA	CASSGTAGGQNIQYF	TGTGCCAGTAGTGGGACGGCGGGAGGTCAAAACATTCAGTACTTC
NA	TRBJ1-2	TRBV9	NA	CASSDTTSPYGYTF	TGTGCCAGCAGCGACACTACCTCCCCTTATGGCTACACCTTC
NA	TRBJ1-1	TRBV4-3	NA	CASSHVFKKKEAFF	TGCGCCAGCAGCCATGTTTTTAAGAAAAAAGAAGCTTTCTTT
NA	TRBJ1-1	TRBV11-2	few	CASSFGQYGSTEAFF	TGTGCCAGCAGCTTCGGACAGTATGGGAGCACTGAAGCTTTCTTT
TRBD1	TRBJ1-2	TRBV11-2	NA	CASSWGQGARGGYTF	TGTGCCAGCAGCTGGGGACAGGGGGCGCGTGGTGGCTACACCTTC
TRBD1	TRBJ1-2	TRBV30	NA	CAWSDWRDREDSTF	TGTGCCTGGAGTGATTGGAGGGACAGGGAGGATTCCACCTTC
NA	TRBJ1-1	TRBV10-3	NA	CAISEAGILTEAFF	TGTGCCATCAGTGAAGCGGGGATCCTCACTGAAGCTTTCTTT
TRBD2	TRBJ2-3	TRBV12-5	NA	CASGLAGGVDTQYF	TGTGCTAGTGGATTAGCGGGAGGGGTAGATACGCAGTATTTT
TRBD2	TRBJ2-1	TRBV24-1	NA	CATSGGTSGSQEFF	TGTGCCACCAGTGGGGGGACTAGCGGTTCCCAAGAGTTCTTC
NA	TRBJ1-4	TRBV29-1	NA	CSVGPIGTNEKLFF	TGCAGCGTTGGACCCATCGGAACTAATGAAAAACTGTTTTTT
NA	TRBJ1-2	TRBV6-5	NA	CASSYGAVIHYGYTF	TGTGCCAGCAGTTACGGTGCCGTTATCCACTATGGCTACACCTTC
NA	TRBJ1-1	TRBV10-3	NA	CAISTMGMGGFNTEAFF	TGTGCCATCAGTACAATGGGGATGGGGGGTTTTAACACTGAAGCTTTCTTT
NA	TRBJ1-1	TRBV25-1	NA	CASRLGGEAFF	TGTGCCAGCAGGCTGGGGGGTGAAGCTTTCTTT
NA	TRBJ1-6	TRBV3-1/TRBV3-2	NA	CASSQDPRTVLNSPLHF	TGTGCCAGCAGCCAAGATCCTCGGACAGTTCTTAATTCACCCCTCCACTTT
NA	TRBJ1-4	TRBV6-6	NA	CASSLSGEKLFF	TGTGCCAGCAGTCTTAGTGGGGAAAAACTGTTTTTT
TRBD1	TRBJ2-6	TRBV7-9	once	CACPGRGFSGANVLTF	TGTGCCTGCCCGGGCAGGGGGTTCTCTGGGGCCAACGTCCTGACTTTC
NA	TRBJ2-5	TRBV7-2	NA	CASSLSLDFQETQYF	TGTGCCAGCAGCTTATCTTTGGACTTCCAAGAGACCCAGTACTTC
TRBD1	TRBJ1-6	TRBV30	NA	CAWSESQGASPLHF	TGTGCCTGGAGTGAGAGTCAGGGGGCATCACCCCTCCACTTT
NA	TRBJ2-1	TRBV9	NA	CASSVEGEVGSYNEQFF	TGTGCCAGCAGCGTAGAGGGTGAGGTAGGCTCCTACAATGAGCAGTTCTTC
NA	TRBJ1-1	TRBV27	NA	CASSSGLRSTEAFF	TGTGCCAGCAGTTCGGGACTCCGAAGCACTGAAGCTTTCTTT
TRBD1	TRBJ2-5	TRBV7-9	NA	CASSPSGQGFETQYF	TGTGCCAGCAGTCCTTCGGGACAGGGGTTTGAGACCCAGTACTTC
NA	TRBJ2-1	TRBV9	NA	CASSEKGGTYNEQFF	TGTGCCAGCAGTGAGAAGGGGGGAACCTACAATGAGCAGTTCTTC
NA	TRBJ2-3	TRBV7-9	NA	CASSLESSELADTQYF	TGTGCCAGCAGCTTAGAGTCTAGCGAGTTGGCGGATACGCAGTATTTT
TRBD1	TRBJ1-1	TRBV7-9	NA	CASSSAVQGFQAFF	TGTGCCAGCAGCTCGGCCGTACAGGGGTTTCAAGCTTTCTTT
TRBD2	TRBJ2-7	TRBV10-3	NA	CAISESGLAGGAEQYF	TGTGCCATCAGTGAGTCGGGACTAGCGGGAGGAGCCGAGCAGTACTTC
TRBD2	TRBJ2-2	TRBV10-2	NA	CASSERLAGTGELFF	TGCGCCAGCAGTGAGAGACTAGCGGGTACCGGGGAGCTGTTTTTT
TRBD1	TRBJ1-5	TRBV2	NA	CASRGQGDQPQHF	TGTGCCAGCAGAGGACAGGGGGATCAGCCCCAGCATTTT